Listed below are T cell receptor beta chains from one sample, sequenced in a study of blood T cell repertoires in COVID-19. Generated by immunoSEQ multiplex PCR, the TCRdb table keeps only in-frame clones and is missing some. The table lists fewer than 350,000 clones, about nine tenths of them singletons. Sequenced sample: peripheral blood. The receptors stem from a woman aged 30 to 39 with COVID-19, enrolled during active disease. Both conserved end residues are trimmed from each CDR3.

v_call,j_call,cdr3_aa
TRBV6-5,TRBJ1-1,ASTGPLNTEAF
TRBV7-9,TRBJ1-1,ASSPTFRGQAF
TRBV7-2,TRBJ1-1,ASSLMMDTEAF
TRBV2,TRBJ2-3,ASSGQYTDTQY
TRBV3-1/TRBV3-2,TRBJ2-5,ASLRAGTQETQY
TRBV6-4,TRBJ2-5,ASSVSLSETQY
TRBV6-5,TRBJ1-2,ASSYSTEYRYGYT
TRBV6-6,TRBJ1-2,ASSYSIEWRNGYT
TRBV9,TRBJ1-5,ASSVGRGYNQPQH
TRBV30,TRBJ2-3,AWSVLFADTQY
TRBV28,TRBJ1-2,ASSDRGYGYT
TRBV28,TRBJ2-1,ASSFSGHLYNEQF
TRBV6-6,TRBJ1-4,ASSYSTKNSEKLF
TRBV5-6,TRBJ2-5,ASSPGSIGETQY
TRBV24-1,TRBJ2-3,ATSDLAGRGDTQY
TRBV2,TRBJ2-3,ASSLSGGAHTQY
TRBV23-1,TRBJ2-1,ASSPWTSGTYNEQF
TRBV28,TRBJ2-5,ASSFYPQDSLQETQY
TRBV7-2,TRBJ1-1,ASSLVAGLGTEAF
TRBV4-2,TRBJ1-5,ASSQGGGSSNQPQH
TRBV29-1,TRBJ2-5,SVEEFGQIETQY
TRBV19,TRBJ1-1,ASQTGGFTEAF
TRBV7-2,TRBJ2-2,ANPTSGGVNTGELF
TRBV19,TRBJ1-2,ASSVRTVGSGYT
TRBV6-4,TRBJ1-1,ASSDGTGVYETEAF
TRBV19,TRBJ2-2,ASSTGGVAGELF
TRBV11-2,TRBJ2-1,ASSLMGSGMGEQF
TRBV3-1/TRBV3-2,TRBJ1-3,ASSQAKGNTIY
TRBV13,TRBJ2-1,ASSHMERAGYNEQF
TRBV28,TRBJ1-2,ASTPAEFTYGYT
TRBV3-1/TRBV3-2,TRBJ1-4,ASSLSEKLF
TRBV3-1/TRBV3-2,TRBJ2-2,VTAGGTSGVGELF
TRBV3-1/TRBV3-2,TRBJ2-3,ASSQDWRGDKDTQY
TRBV19,TRBJ1-5,ASSKRTEGNQPQH
TRBV19,TRBJ2-1,ATSLRVLDEQF
TRBV6-6,TRBJ1-2,ASSGDRGYYGYT
TRBV9,TRBJ1-1,ASSFGTGMNTEAF
TRBV3-1/TRBV3-2,TRBJ2-3,ASSQRWPSGFLTDTQY
TRBV5-8,TRBJ1-3,ASSGGTGAVFGNTIY
TRBV7-9,TRBJ1-2,ASSFRGYT
TRBV5-5,TRBJ2-2,ASSFLTGTTGELF
TRBV12-3/TRBV12-4,TRBJ2-1,ASHSYNEQF
TRBV7-9,TRBJ1-2,ASSSSPRTGLYGYT
TRBV25-1,TRBJ1-6,ASSAQLYSPLH
TRBV13,TRBJ2-1,ASSLLEAWDEQF
TRBV10-2,TRBJ2-7,ASSDVGTGDYEQY
TRBV9,TRBJ2-1,ASSVGLGHYNEQF
TRBV2,TRBJ1-1,ASSARQGAKNTEAF
TRBV5-1,TRBJ1-1,ASSLAGRAEAF
TRBV28,TRBJ2-3,ASSLPTGLTITDTQY
TRBV18,TRBJ1-2,ASSPPSQGGGYT
TRBV11-2,TRBJ2-7,ASSFRGDSYEQY
TRBV6-5,TRBJ1-4,ASSSDRVGSEKLF
TRBV28,TRBJ1-2,ASSFTENYGYT
TRBV6-5,TRBJ2-1,ASSSWRGKSNEQF
TRBV11-2,TRBJ1-2,ASSLVGQGDYGYT